These T cell receptor beta chains were read from a single sample in a study of blood T cells in healthy people across ages. TCRdb independently ran MiXCR on the 5' RACE reads; one entry per CDR3 protein. The table includes some 1.7 million distinct CDR3 sequences, 28% detected once. The sample consisted of blood. The receptors derive from a woman aged 25 to 45 in good health. Each CDR3 is given with its conserved first and last residue. The D gene is left open where the match is weak.

CASSLDGRMTGSYGYSF	TRBV5-1	TRBJ1-2	-
CASSWTAPSSGGAQRTQYF	TRBV5-1	TRBJ2-3	TRBD2
CASSPSEVHPDTQYF	TRBV3-1	TRBJ2-3	-
CASSQDQDSQQYF	TRBV4-1	TRBJ2-7	-
CASGLGVMNTEAFF	TRBV12-5	TRBJ1-1	-
CASSFRTSGGPSNEQFF	TRBV28	TRBJ2-1	TRBD2
CASSARQGASGNTIYF	TRBV9	TRBJ1-3	TRBD1
CASSWRGDGTDTQYF	TRBV27	TRBJ2-3	TRBD2
CSVRNRGTNYGYTF	TRBV29-1	TRBJ1-2	TRBD1
CSARASGRPETTYEQYF	TRBV20-1	TRBJ2-7	TRBD2
CSARRGQVVAFF	TRBV20-1	TRBJ1-1	TRBD1
CSARDPRSTDTQYF	TRBV20-1	TRBJ2-3	-
CASSEWSAEQFF	TRBV2	TRBJ2-1	-
CSARLGDRGVSYNEQFF	TRBV20-1	TRBJ2-1	TRBD1
CAWGGRETQYF	TRBV30	-	-
CASSLIGISAYEQYF	TRBV28	TRBJ2-7	-
CTTSDLPRTDYNEQFF	TRBV24-1	TRBJ2-1	-
CASSTTGDPNTGELFF	TRBV5-1	TRBJ2-2	TRBD1
CASSYPPGTGTYEQYF	TRBV7-9	TRBJ2-7	-
CASSPGLGNQPQHF	TRBV6-5	TRBJ1-5	-
CASSFPAGYFNTGELFF	TRBV11-2	TRBJ2-2	-
CASSLGGNTGERFF	TRBV7-3	TRBJ2-2	-
CASSFLTDTGELFF	TRBV7-9	TRBJ2-2	-
CASSWTSLDRKTQYF	TRBV5-1	TRBJ2-5	-
CSARPRQGAGYTF	TRBV20-1	TRBJ1-2	TRBD1
CASSHLAGANVLTF	TRBV3-1	TRBJ2-6	-
CASTRGRVGANVLTF	TRBV2	TRBJ2-6	-
CASSFQLSTDTQYF	TRBV5-1	TRBJ2-3	-
CASSLEGRGAEKLFF	TRBV7-2	TRBJ1-4	-
CASAKVTGNTDTQYF	TRBV5-1	TRBJ2-3	-
CSARDDSLSYEQYF	TRBV20-1	TRBJ2-7	-
CATNRLAGDEQFF	TRBV7-9	TRBJ2-1	-
CASSERDSNCEQYF	TRBV2	TRBJ2-7	TRBD1
CASSPLGGADEQFF	TRBV18	TRBJ2-1	-
CASAPDSYEQYF	TRBV2	TRBJ2-7	-
CASSQPGQGKETQYF	TRBV7-9	TRBJ2-5	TRBD1
CASSLSLGREAFF	TRBV12-3/TRBV12-4	TRBJ1-1	-
CASSVDGGSQYEQYF	TRBV9	TRBJ2-7	-
CASSIYYRETQYF	TRBV12-3/TRBV12-4	TRBJ2-5	-
CASSPTGTFADTQYF	TRBV5-1	TRBJ2-3	TRBD1
CASSRAGNTGELFF	TRBV7-2	TRBJ2-2	-
CASSVGQRLTQYF	TRBV2	TRBJ2-5	-
CASSPLGIGSYEQYF	TRBV3-1	TRBJ2-7	-
CASGFLLPGKANVLTF	TRBV12-5	TRBJ2-6	-
CASSTASDTQYF	TRBV5-1	TRBJ2-3	-
CASSARTGGGYTF	TRBV7-8	TRBJ1-2	TRBD1
CASRRRTDKDTQYF	TRBV5-6	TRBJ2-3	-
CSASPTPLTGLSGEQYF	TRBV20-1	TRBJ2-7	-
CSARKISWGEQFF	TRBV20-1	TRBJ2-1	-
CSGSGTRLTHYF	TRBV29-1	TRBJ2-5	-
CSVWTGGVTQYF	TRBV29-1	TRBJ2-5	TRBD1